This TCR beta chain was documented in a study of blood T cell repertoires in COVID-19. The protocol was immunoSEQ multiplex PCR, while the TCRdb copy is restricted to in-frame clones and leaves out a portion. The sample consists of hundreds of thousands of clones, around 83% of them appearing once. Living in roughly 25 US areas, the participants were between roughly 18 and 90 years of age. Assignments of participants to cohorts depended upon their own reported clinical history. The sample consisted of PBMCs or T cells enriched from blood (not recorded which). The receptor's source is a middle-aged woman who had recovered from COVID-19.

In DNA, the CDR3 is TGCGCCAGCAGTGAGTCCGGGAGGGATATTGAGACCCAGTACTTC. Translated, it gives CASSESGRDIETQYF. The chain couples TRBV10-2 to TRBJ2-5; 8 bases are shared with TRBD2. Looked up from germline, CDR1 is WSHSY and CDR2 is SAAADI. The CDR3 is made up of 15 amino acids. Germline trimming cut 0 bases from V and 5 bases from J; bases unmatched to any gene: 5.